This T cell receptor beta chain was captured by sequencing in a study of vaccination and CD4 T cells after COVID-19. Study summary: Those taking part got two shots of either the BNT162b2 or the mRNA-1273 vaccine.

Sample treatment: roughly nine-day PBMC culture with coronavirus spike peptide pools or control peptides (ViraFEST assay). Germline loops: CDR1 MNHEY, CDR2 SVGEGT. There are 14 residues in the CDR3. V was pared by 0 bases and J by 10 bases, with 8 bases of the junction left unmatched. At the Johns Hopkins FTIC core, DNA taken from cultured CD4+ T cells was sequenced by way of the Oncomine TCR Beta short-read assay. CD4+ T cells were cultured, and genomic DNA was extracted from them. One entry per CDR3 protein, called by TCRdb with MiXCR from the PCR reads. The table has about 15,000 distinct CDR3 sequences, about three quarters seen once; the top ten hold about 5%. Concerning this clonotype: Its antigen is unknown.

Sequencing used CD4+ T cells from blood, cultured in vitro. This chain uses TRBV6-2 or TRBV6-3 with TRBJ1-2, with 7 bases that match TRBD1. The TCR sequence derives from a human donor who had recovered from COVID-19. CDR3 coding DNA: TGTGCCAGCAGTTACTCCCGACAGGGTGGAGTCTACACCTTC. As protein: CASSYSRQGGVYTF.